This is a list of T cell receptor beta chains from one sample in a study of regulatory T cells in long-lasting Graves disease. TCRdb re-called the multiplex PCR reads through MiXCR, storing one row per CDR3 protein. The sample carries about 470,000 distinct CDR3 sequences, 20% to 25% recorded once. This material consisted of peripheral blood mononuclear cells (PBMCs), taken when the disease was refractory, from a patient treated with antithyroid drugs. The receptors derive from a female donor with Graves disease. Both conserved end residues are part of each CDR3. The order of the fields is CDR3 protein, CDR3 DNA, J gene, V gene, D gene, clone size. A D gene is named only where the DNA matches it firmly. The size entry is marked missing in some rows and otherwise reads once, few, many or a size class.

CDR3aa: CASTAAGGPGTGELFF
CDR3nt: TGTGCCAGCACGGCGGCGGGAGGGCCGGGCACCGGGGAGCTGTTTTTT
j_gene: TRBJ2-2
v_gene: TRBV27
d_gene: TRBD2
abundance: .

CDR3aa: CAISESGGTNEKLFF
CDR3nt: TGTGCCATCAGTGAGTCCGGGGGCACTAATGAAAAACTGTTTTTT
j_gene: TRBJ1-4
v_gene: TRBV10-3
d_gene: .
abundance: few

CDR3aa: CATSDPDRVQFF
CDR3nt: TGTGCCACCAGTGACCCGGACAGGGTACAGTTCTTC
j_gene: TRBJ2-1
v_gene: TRBV24-1
d_gene: TRBD1
abundance: .

CDR3aa: CASSFTGDGDTEAFF
CDR3nt: TGTGCCAGCAGCTTCACCGGGGACGGGGACACTGAAGCTTTCTTT
j_gene: TRBJ1-1
v_gene: TRBV28
d_gene: .
abundance: many

CDR3aa: CSVVTGGAKNIQYF
CDR3nt: TGCAGCGTTGTCACAGGGGGTGCCAAAAACATTCAGTACTTC
j_gene: TRBJ2-4
v_gene: TRBV29-1
d_gene: TRBD1
abundance: .

CDR3aa: CASSPRQGAWDEQFF
CDR3nt: TGTGCCAGCAGCCCTCGACAGGGGGCATGGGATGAGCAGTTCTTC
j_gene: TRBJ2-1
v_gene: TRBV11-3
d_gene: TRBD1
abundance: .

CDR3aa: CSAILPGPLNLETQYF
CDR3nt: TGCAGTGCTATCCTTCCGGGCCCCCTAAACCTCGAGACCCAGTACTTC
j_gene: TRBJ2-5
v_gene: TRBV20-1
d_gene: .
abundance: many

CDR3aa: CSVTGTETYEQYF
CDR3nt: TGCAGCGTTACCGGGACAGAGACCTACGAGCAGTACTTC
j_gene: TRBJ2-7
v_gene: TRBV29-1
d_gene: TRBD1
abundance: many

CDR3aa: CASNPGAGWDTIYF
CDR3nt: TGTGCCAGCAACCCGGGGGCAGGGTGGGACACCATATATTTT
j_gene: TRBJ1-3
v_gene: TRBV12-3/TRBV12-4
d_gene: .
abundance: few

CDR3aa: CATGLAGRQETQYF
CDR3nt: TGTGCCACGGGACTAGCGGGACGTCAAGAGACCCAGTACTTC
j_gene: TRBJ2-5
v_gene: TRBV12-3/TRBV12-4
d_gene: TRBD2
abundance: many

CDR3aa: CASSLTGSNSPLHF
CDR3nt: TGTGCCAGCAGTCTTACAGGGTCTAATTCACCCCTCCACTTT
j_gene: TRBJ1-6
v_gene: TRBV13
d_gene: .
abundance: many

CDR3aa: CASSFRLNQETQYF
CDR3nt: TGTGCCAGCAGCTTTAGACTAAACCAAGAGACCCAGTACTTC
j_gene: TRBJ2-5
v_gene: TRBV11-2
d_gene: .
abundance: few

CDR3aa: CASSYSGTSGRIIGELFF
CDR3nt: TGTGCCAGCAGTTACTCCGGGACTAGCGGGAGAATCATCGGGGAGCTGTTTTTT
j_gene: TRBJ2-2
v_gene: TRBV6-5
d_gene: TRBD2
abundance: many

CDR3aa: CASSPQGRGDPKGGYTF
CDR3nt: TGTGCCAGCAGCCCCCAGGGGAGGGGTGACCCTAAGGGCGGCTACACCTTC
j_gene: TRBJ1-2
v_gene: TRBV3-1
d_gene: .
abundance: few

CDR3aa: CASSEAPTLAKNIQYF
CDR3nt: TGTGCCAGCAGTGAAGCACCGACCCTAGCCAAAAACATTCAGTACTTC
j_gene: TRBJ2-4
v_gene: TRBV2
d_gene: .
abundance: many

CDR3aa: CASSSPSGGTNEQFF
CDR3nt: TGTGCCAGCAGTTCCCCTAGCGGGGGGACCAATGAGCAGTTCTTC
j_gene: TRBJ2-1
v_gene: TRBV14
d_gene: TRBD2
abundance: few

CDR3aa: CASSPDRGENEQYF
CDR3nt: TGTGCCAGCAGTCCGGACAGGGGGGAAAACGAGCAGTACTTC
j_gene: TRBJ2-7
v_gene: TRBV28
d_gene: TRBD1
abundance: many

CDR3aa: CAAFRANYGYTF
CDR3nt: TGTGCAGCTTTTCGAGCTAACTATGGCTACACCTTC
j_gene: TRBJ1-2
v_gene: TRBV28
d_gene: .
abundance: many

CDR3aa: CASAGLEKHTGKLFF
CDR3nt: TGTGCTAGTGCGGGACTAGAAAAACACACCGGGAAGCTGTTTTTT
j_gene: TRBJ2-2
v_gene: TRBV12-5
d_gene: TRBD2
abundance: few

CDR3aa: CSVERQGLRGYTF
CDR3nt: TGCAGCGTTGAACGGCAGGGGCTTCGAGGCTACACCTTC
j_gene: TRBJ1-2
v_gene: TRBV29-1
d_gene: .
abundance: many

CDR3aa: CASPPGGPRYTDTQYF
CDR3nt: TGTGCCAGTCCACCCGGGGGGCCTCGCTACACAGATACGCAGTATTTT
j_gene: TRBJ2-3
v_gene: TRBV28
d_gene: .
abundance: .

CDR3aa: CASSYSSTSYEQYF
CDR3nt: TGTGCCAGCAGTTACTCTAGCACTTCCTACGAGCAGTACTTC
j_gene: TRBJ2-7
v_gene: TRBV6-9
d_gene: .
abundance: few

CDR3aa: CASSLRRTLRTEAFF
CDR3nt: TGTGCCAGCAGTTTAAGAAGGACTTTAAGAACTGAAGCTTTCTTT
j_gene: TRBJ1-1
v_gene: TRBV12-3/TRBV12-4
d_gene: .
abundance: many

CDR3aa: CASRSGLAGNEQFF
CDR3nt: TGTGCCAGCAGATCAGGACTAGCGGGAAATGAGCAGTTCTTC
j_gene: TRBJ2-1
v_gene: TRBV28
d_gene: TRBD2
abundance: few

CDR3aa: CASSEMDNQPQHF
CDR3nt: TGTGCCAGCAGTGAAATGGACAATCAGCCCCAGCATTTT
j_gene: TRBJ1-5
v_gene: TRBV6-2/TRBV6-3
d_gene: .
abundance: .

CDR3aa: CASSLPPPTSRGKLFF
CDR3nt: TGCGCCAGCAGCTTGCCTCCCCCGACATCTCGGGGGAAACTGTTTTTT
j_gene: TRBJ1-4
v_gene: TRBV5-1
d_gene: .
abundance: many

CDR3aa: CATSRGTGPGNTIYF
CDR3nt: TGTGCCACCAGCAGAGGTACGGGCCCTGGAAACACCATATATTTT
j_gene: TRBJ1-3
v_gene: TRBV15
d_gene: .
abundance: few

CDR3aa: CSAEPSDRRGDFTDTQYF
CDR3nt: TGCAGTGCTGAGCCTAGCGATCGTCGAGGAGATTTCACAGATACGCAGTATTTT
j_gene: TRBJ2-3
v_gene: TRBV20-1
d_gene: .
abundance: .

CDR3aa: CASTSGGDTRELFF
CDR3nt: TGTGCCAGCACCTCTGGAGGGGACACCAGGGAGCTGTTTTTT
j_gene: TRBJ2-2
v_gene: TRBV6-1
d_gene: .
abundance: once

CDR3aa: CASSLAVRQNTGELFF
CDR3nt: TGTGCCAGCAGCTTAGCGGTGAGGCAGAACACCGGGGAGCTGTTTTTT
j_gene: TRBJ2-2
v_gene: TRBV7-9
d_gene: .
abundance: few

CDR3aa: CASSPGTVGDGYTF
CDR3nt: TGTGCCAGCAGCCCCGGGACAGTTGGGGATGGCTACACCTTC
j_gene: TRBJ1-2
v_gene: TRBV7-2
d_gene: TRBD1
abundance: many

CDR3aa: CASSSENEKLFF
CDR3nt: TGTGCCAGCAGCTCGGAGAATGAAAAACTGTTTTTT
j_gene: TRBJ1-4
v_gene: TRBV11-3
d_gene: .
abundance: many

CDR3aa: CASSMGWDEPVYF
CDR3nt: TGTGCCAGTAGTATGGGTTGGGACGAACCGGTTTACTTC
j_gene: TRBJ2-7
v_gene: TRBV19
d_gene: .
abundance: .

CDR3aa: CASSFWAGGPDEQYF
CDR3nt: TGCGCCAGCAGCTTCTGGGCGGGAGGGCCTGACGAGCAGTACTTC
j_gene: TRBJ2-7
v_gene: TRBV5-1
d_gene: TRBD2
abundance: many

CDR3aa: CASSSAGQVNTGELFF
CDR3nt: TGTGCCAGCAGTTCCGCGGGACAGGTGAACACCGGGGAGCTGTTTTTT
j_gene: TRBJ2-2
v_gene: TRBV12-3/TRBV12-4
d_gene: TRBD1
abundance: many

CDR3aa: CASSPGISYEQYF
CDR3nt: TGTGCCAGCAGTCCCGGGATCTCCTACGAGCAGTACTTC
j_gene: TRBJ2-7
v_gene: TRBV28
d_gene: .
abundance: many

CDR3aa: CASSLGTSGGNEQFF
CDR3nt: TGTGCCAGCAGTCTCGGGACTAGCGGGGGCAATGAGCAGTTCTTC
j_gene: TRBJ2-1
v_gene: TRBV27
d_gene: TRBD2
abundance: many